The clone carrying this T cell receptor beta chain appeared a single time. Trimming took 7 bases from V and 4 from J; bases not matched to a gene: 7. The CDR3 covers 13 residues. The germline V gene has CDR1 SQVTM and CDR2 ANQGSEA. Authors' methods: Reference gene primers were amplified, and this amplification served to estimate nucleated cell counts. Libraries were prepared by immunoSEQ multiplex PCR; TCRdb keeps only in-frame clonotypes and omits some of them. V, J and clone size were drawn from that table, and D and trimming were deduced from the DNA. The profile shows around 240,000 clones, about 91% of them singletons. This sample stems from a study of blood T cell repertoires in COVID-19.

The chain has TRBV29-1 and TRBJ2-5; TRBD2 agrees at 9 bases. The receptor comes from a human donor in a cohort exposed to, infected with or recovered from COVID-19 (not recorded which). The donor label of this sample is uncertain. Sequencing used PBMCs or T cells enriched from blood (not recorded which). CDR3 nucleotide sequence: TGCAGCGCCGGTAGCGGGGGAGGAGAGACCCAGTACTTC. Its protein is CSAGSGGGETQYF.